This paragraph reports one T cell receptor beta chain. Its antigen is unknown. It has no much larger one-base neighbor in the sample; base qualities were not kept. The CDR3 regions of human TCRbeta chains were analyzed by immunosequencing. The source study handled its data this way. TCRs in the repertoires were matched against a reference library of SARS-CoV-2-specific TCRs that had been generated with the MIRA antigen-specificity platform. Breadth meant the fraction of unique TCRs that were SARS-CoV-2-associated, whereas depth meant the fraction of total T cells that were SARS-CoV-2-associated. Using the MIRA data, every spike-specific TCR was mapped to the spike region that the TCR reacted to and assigned to either a CD4 or a CD8 class. Log10-transformed breadth and depth values were compared by one-way ANOVA with Sidak's multiple comparisons tests. TCRdb carries this immuneACCESS record with in-frame sequences only. Its versions omit some clonotypes, under half of them owing to an unresolved V gene in the studies checked, with the rest unexplained. V and J calls and clone size follow that table, whereas D and trimming were derived from the DNA. This sample is represented by about 130,000 clones; around 92% of them were singletons. The ten biggest clones cover about 1.9% of the sample.

The sample's time point label is to be understood as: baseline before first vaccination. Samples from vaccinated people were obtained from the UK trials COV001 and COV002, which included a single-blind randomized controlled phase 2/3 trial of AZD1222 (ChAdOx1 nCoV-19) in healthy adults. Trial participant PBMC samples were collected at day 0 and day 28 after the second dose for TCRbeta chain sequencing. The trim is 4 bases for V and 8 bases for J, with a gap of 14 bases between the germline ends. The cysteine opens and the phenylalanine closes a CDR3 of 14 amino acids. CDR3 DNA only is kept here, 42 bases in frame from base 1. CDR1 MGHRA and CDR2 YSYEKL are derived from the germline V gene. The data derive from a study of T cell responses to AZD1222 COVID-19 vaccine (dated by TCRdb to the early 2020s). For context, the study as a whole: AZD1222 recipients given second doses at about 4 weeks or at about 12 weeks were pooled, since spike-specific TCR depth and breadth were not found to differ between the two schedules. Enrollment into the trials was organized by age into subgroups of 18-55, 56-69 and 70-plus years, and those subgroups contained about 160, 30 and 59 TCR-sequenced participants, respectively. TCR sequencing covered approximately 230 trial participants: 200 to 220 given two doses of AZD1222 and 26 given two doses of MenACWY control vaccine.

The research as a whole found: Because no day 14 peak-response samples were available, repertoires were characterized only after the peak T cell response. Reportedly, close to half of the unique spike-specific TCRs recognized epitopes lying outside the regions that are mutated in the B.1.351 and B.1.1.7 variants. Conclusions about previously exposed vaccinees are limited because only five or six AZD1222 recipients were SARS-CoV-2 seropositive at baseline. CD4 TCRs associated with the vaccine covered the entire spike protein, and the dominant responses were in regions 160-218 and 743-854. Participants were mostly white British and included more females than males, and it was suggested by the authors that clonal diversity may have been underestimated. The 56-69-year group was small, and its depth increase did not reach significance, likely because of low power. A significant rise in spike-specific TCR breadth and depth was observed after two AZD1222 doses relative to day 0 and relative to MenACWY recipients.

The receptor chain draws on TRBV4-1 and TRBJ1-4; the D gene is perhaps TRBD1, on 5 matching bases. The source material was peripheral blood, sampled on day 0 of AZD1222 vaccination. The receptor was isolated from an adult in good health. The DNA sequence follows: TGCGCCAGCAGCCGGGACCCCGGTGAGGAAAAACTGTTTTTT. Translated, it reads CASSRDPGEEKLFF.